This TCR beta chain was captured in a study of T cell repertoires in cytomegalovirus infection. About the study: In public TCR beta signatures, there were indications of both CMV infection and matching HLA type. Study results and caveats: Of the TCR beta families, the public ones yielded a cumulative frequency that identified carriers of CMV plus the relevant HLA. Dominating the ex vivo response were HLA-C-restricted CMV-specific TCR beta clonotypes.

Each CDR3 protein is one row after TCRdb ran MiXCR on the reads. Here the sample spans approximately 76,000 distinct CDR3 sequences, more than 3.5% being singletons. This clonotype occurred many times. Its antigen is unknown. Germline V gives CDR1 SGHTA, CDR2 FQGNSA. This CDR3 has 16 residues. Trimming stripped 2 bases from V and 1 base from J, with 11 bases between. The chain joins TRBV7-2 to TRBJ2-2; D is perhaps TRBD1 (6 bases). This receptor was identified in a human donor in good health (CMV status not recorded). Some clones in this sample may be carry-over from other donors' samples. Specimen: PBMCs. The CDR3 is CASSLTSGQNTGELFF. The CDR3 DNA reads TGTGCCAGCAGCTTAACGTCGGGACAGAACACCGGGGAGCTGTTTTTT.